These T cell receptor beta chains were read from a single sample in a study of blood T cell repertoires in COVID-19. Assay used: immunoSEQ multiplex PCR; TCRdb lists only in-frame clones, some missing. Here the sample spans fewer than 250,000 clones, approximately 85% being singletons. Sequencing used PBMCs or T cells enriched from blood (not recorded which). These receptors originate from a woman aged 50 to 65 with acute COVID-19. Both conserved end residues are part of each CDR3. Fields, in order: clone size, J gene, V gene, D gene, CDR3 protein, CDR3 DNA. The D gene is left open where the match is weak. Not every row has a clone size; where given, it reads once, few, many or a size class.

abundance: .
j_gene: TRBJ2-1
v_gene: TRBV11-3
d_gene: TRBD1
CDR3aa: CASSAPGQGDGEQFF
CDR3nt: TGTGCCAGCAGCGCGCCGGGACAGGGAGACGGTGAGCAGTTCTTC

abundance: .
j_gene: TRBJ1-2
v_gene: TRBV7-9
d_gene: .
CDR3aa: CASSSGHEANYGYTF
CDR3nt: TGTGCCAGCAGCTCAGGACATGAAGCTAACTATGGCTACACCTTC

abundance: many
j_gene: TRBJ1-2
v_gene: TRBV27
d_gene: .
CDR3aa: CASSPVGQGNGYTF
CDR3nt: TGTGCCAGCAGTCCAGTCGGGCAGGGGAATGGCTACACCTTC

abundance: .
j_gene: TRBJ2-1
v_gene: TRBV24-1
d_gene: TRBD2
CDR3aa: CATSDSPFERGQFF
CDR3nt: TGTGCCACCAGTGATTCCCCTTTCGAGCGGGGGCAGTTCTTC

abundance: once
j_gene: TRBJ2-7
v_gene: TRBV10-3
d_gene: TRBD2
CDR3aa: CATSGGTDEQYF
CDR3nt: TGTGCCACGTCGGGGGGTACAGACGAGCAGTACTTC

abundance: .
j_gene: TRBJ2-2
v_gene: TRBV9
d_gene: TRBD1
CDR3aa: CASSPGAGGSNTGELFF
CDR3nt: TGTGCCAGCAGCCCCGGGGCAGGGGGTTCGAACACCGGGGAGCTGTTTTTT

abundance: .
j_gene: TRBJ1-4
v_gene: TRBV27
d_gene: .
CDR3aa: CASSSQRPGEKLFF
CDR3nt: TGTGCCAGCAGTTCACAACGACCAGGGGAAAAACTGTTTTTT

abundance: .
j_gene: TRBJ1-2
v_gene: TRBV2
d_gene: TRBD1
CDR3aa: CASSRPDRGMYGYTF
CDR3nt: TGTGCCAGCAGCCGCCCGGACAGGGGTATGTACGGCTACACCTTC

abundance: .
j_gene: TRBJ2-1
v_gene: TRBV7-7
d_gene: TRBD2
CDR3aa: CASSPLRGGYNEQFF
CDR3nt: TGTGCTAGCAGCCCTTTGCGGGGGGGCTACAATGAGCAGTTCTTC

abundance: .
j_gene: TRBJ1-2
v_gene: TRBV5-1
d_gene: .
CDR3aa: CASSFRQGGGYTF
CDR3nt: TGCGCCAGCAGCTTCCGCCAGGGAGGTGGCTACACCTTC

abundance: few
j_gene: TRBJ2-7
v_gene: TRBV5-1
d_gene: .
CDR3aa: CASGPGRASYEQYF
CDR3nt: TGCGCCAGTGGGCCAGGGCGCGCCTCCTACGAGCAGTACTTC

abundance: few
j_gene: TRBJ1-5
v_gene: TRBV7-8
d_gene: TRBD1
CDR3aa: CASSLDRGKQPQHF
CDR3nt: TGTGCCAGCAGCTTAGACAGGGGGAAACAGCCCCAGCATTTT

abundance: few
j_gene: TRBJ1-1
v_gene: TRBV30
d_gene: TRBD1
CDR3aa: CAWTRQGGAFF
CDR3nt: TGTGCCTGGACAAGACAGGGGGGCGCTTTCTTT

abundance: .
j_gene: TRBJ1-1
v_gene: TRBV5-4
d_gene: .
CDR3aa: CASSLDGVVGMNTEAFF
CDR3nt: TGTGCCAGCAGCTTGGACGGAGTCGTCGGTATGAACACTGAAGCTTTCTTT

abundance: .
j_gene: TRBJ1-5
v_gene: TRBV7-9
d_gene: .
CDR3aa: CASSLSVNQPQHF
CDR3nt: TGTGCCAGCAGCTTATCGGTGAATCAGCCCCAGCATTTT

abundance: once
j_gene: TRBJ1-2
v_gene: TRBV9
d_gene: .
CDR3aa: CASSVQGTANYGYTF
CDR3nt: TGTGCCAGCAGCGTACAGGGTACAGCTAACTATGGCTACACCTTC

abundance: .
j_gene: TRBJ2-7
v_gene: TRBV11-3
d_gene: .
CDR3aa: CASSFRTGYEQYF
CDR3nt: TGTGCCAGCAGCTTCCGGACTGGCTACGAGCAGTACTTC

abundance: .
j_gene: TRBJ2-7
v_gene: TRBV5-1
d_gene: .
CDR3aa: CASNPEKIGYEQYF
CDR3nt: TGCGCCAGCAACCCCGAGAAGATCGGCTACGAGCAGTACTTC

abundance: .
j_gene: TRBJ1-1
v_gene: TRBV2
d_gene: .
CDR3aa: CASKTQGRDTEAFF
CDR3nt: TGTGCCAGCAAGACCCAGGGTAGGGACACTGAAGCTTTCTTT

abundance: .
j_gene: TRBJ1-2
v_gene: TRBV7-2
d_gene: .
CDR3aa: CASSLAGAGYGYTF
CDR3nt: TGTGCCAGCAGCTTGGCAGGGGCTGGCTATGGCTACACCTTC

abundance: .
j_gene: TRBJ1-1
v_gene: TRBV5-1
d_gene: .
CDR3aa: CASSLGRNTEAFF
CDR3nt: TGCGCCAGCAGCTTGGGGAGGAACACTGAAGCTTTCTTT

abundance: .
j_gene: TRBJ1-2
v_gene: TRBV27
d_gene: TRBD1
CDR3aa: CATGPGQNYGYTF
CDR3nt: TGTGCCACCGGCCCGGGACAGAACTATGGCTACACCTTC

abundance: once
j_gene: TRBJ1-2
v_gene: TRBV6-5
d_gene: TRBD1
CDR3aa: CASRETGLGGYTF
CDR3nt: TGTGCCAGCAGAGAGACAGGGTTGGGCGGCTACACCTTC

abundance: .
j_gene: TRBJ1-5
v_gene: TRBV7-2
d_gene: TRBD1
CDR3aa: CASSSTGTVSNQPQHF
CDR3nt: TGTGCCAGCAGCTCCACCGGGACAGTTAGCAATCAGCCCCAGCATTTT

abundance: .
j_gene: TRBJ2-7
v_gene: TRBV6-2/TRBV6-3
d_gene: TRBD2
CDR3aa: CASSYLLTSGGEQYF
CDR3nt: TGTGCCAGCAGTTACCTCCTTACTAGCGGGGGCGAGCAGTACTTC

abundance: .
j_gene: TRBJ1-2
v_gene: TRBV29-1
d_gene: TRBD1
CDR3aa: CSVATGGSYGYTF
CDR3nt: TGCAGCGTAGCGACAGGGGGCAGCTATGGCTACACCTTC

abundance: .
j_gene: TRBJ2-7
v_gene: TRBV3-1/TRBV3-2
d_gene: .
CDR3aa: CASRQEGGEQYF
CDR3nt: TGTGCCAGCAGACAGGAGGGTGGCGAGCAGTACTTC

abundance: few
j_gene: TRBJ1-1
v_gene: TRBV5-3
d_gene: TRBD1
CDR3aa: CARSLAGGRVCSTEAFF
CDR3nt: TGTGCCAGAAGCTTGGCAGGGGGCAGGGTCTGTAGCACTGAAGCTTTCTTT

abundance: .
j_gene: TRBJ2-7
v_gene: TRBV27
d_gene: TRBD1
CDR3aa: CASSSRTGGRYEQYF
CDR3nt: TGTGCCAGCAGTTCACGGACAGGCGGTCGATACGAGCAGTACTTC

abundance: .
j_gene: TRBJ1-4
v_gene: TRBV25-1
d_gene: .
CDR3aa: CASSGRGEKLFF
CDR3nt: TGTGCCAGCAGTGGCAGGGGTGAAAAACTGTTTTTT

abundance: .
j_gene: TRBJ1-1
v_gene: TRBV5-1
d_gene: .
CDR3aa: CASSSERAEAFF
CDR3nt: TGCGCCAGCAGCTCCGAACGGGCTGAAGCTTTCTTT

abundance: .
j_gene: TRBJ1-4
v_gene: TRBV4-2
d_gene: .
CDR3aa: CASSPRRTATNEKLFF
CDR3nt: TGTGCCAGCAGCCCAAGGAGGACAGCAACTAATGAAAAACTGTTTTTT

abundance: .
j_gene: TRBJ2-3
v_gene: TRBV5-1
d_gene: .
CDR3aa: CASGRGTDTQYF
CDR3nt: TGCGCCAGTGGAAGGGGGACAGATACGCAGTATTTT

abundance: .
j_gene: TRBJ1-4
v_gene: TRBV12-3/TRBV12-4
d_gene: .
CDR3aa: CASNTPGEKLFF
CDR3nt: TGTGCCAGCAATACGCCCGGGGAAAAACTGTTTTTT

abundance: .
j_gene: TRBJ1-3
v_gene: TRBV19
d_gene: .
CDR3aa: CASSIDQGAGNTIYF
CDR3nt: TGTGCCAGTAGTATAGATCAAGGGGCCGGAAACACCATATATTTT

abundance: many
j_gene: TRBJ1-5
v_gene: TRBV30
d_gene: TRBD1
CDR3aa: CAWSVRGQGNQPQHF
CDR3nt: TGTGCCTGGAGTGTACGGGGACAGGGGAATCAGCCCCAGCATTTT

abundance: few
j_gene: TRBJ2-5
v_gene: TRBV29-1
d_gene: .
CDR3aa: CSVADTYQETQYF
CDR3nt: TGCAGCGTTGCGGACACGTACCAAGAGACCCAGTACTTC

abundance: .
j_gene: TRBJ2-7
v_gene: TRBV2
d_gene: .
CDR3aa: CASSDRGYEQYF
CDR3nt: TGTGCCAGCAGTGACAGGGGCTACGAGCAGTACTTC

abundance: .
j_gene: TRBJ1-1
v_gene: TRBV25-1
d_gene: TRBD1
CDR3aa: CASSVRTGGAPCTEAFF
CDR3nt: TGTGCCAGCAGTGTCCGGACAGGGGGCGCCCCGTGCACTGAAGCTTTCTTT

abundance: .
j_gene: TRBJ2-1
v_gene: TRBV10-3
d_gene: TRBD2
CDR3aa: CAISTSGGASYNEQFF
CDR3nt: TGTGCCATCAGTACTAGCGGGGGGGCATCCTACAATGAGCAGTTCTTC

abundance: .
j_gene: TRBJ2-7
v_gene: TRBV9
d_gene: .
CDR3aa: CASSPGNWAYEQYF
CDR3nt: TGTGCCAGCAGCCCAGGTAATTGGGCCTACGAGCAGTACTTC

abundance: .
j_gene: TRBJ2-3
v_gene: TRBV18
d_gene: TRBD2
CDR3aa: CASSLSILAGGRDTQYF
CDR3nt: TGTGCCAGCTCACTTTCCATACTAGCGGGGGGGCGAGATACGCAGTATTTT

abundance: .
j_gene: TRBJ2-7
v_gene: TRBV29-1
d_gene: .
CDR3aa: CSALSGGGAYEQYF
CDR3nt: TGCAGCGCCCTGTCCGGCGGGGGCGCCTACGAGCAGTACTTC

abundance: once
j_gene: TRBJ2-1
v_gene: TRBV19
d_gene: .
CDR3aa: CASRVLAASGENEQFF
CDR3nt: TGTGCCAGTAGGGTTCTTGCGGCCTCGGGTGAGAATGAGCAGTTCTTC

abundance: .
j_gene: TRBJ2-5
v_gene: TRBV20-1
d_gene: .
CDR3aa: CSAINRETQYF
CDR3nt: TGCAGTGCTATTAACCGGGAGACCCAGTACTTC

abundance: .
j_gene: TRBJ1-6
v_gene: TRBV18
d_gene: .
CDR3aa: CASSPSRGQSDSPLHF
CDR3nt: TGTGCCAGCTCACCATCCAGGGGTCAGTCGGATTCACCCCTCCACTTT

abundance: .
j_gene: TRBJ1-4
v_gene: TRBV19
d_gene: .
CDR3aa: CASSKPGLTATNEKLFF
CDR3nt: TGTGCCAGTAGTAAGCCGGGACTGACCGCAACTAATGAAAAACTGTTTTTT

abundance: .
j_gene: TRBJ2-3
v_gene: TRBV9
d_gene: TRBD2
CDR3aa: CASSVAGGSGNTDTQYF
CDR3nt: TGTGCCAGCAGCGTAGCTGGGGGTAGCGGGAACACAGATACGCAGTATTTT

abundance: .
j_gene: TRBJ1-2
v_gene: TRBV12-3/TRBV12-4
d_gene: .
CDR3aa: CASSLRNYGYTF
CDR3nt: TGTGCCAGCAGTTTGCGAAACTATGGCTACACCTTC

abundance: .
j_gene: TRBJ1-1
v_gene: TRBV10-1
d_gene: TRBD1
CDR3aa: CASSRTGDTEAFF
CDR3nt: TGCGCCAGCAGTCGGACAGGGGACACTGAAGCTTTCTTT

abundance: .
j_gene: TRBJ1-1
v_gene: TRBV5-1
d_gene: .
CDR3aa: CASSRMEVNTEAFF
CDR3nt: TGCGCCAGCAGCCGCATGGAGGTGAACACTGAAGCTTTCTTT

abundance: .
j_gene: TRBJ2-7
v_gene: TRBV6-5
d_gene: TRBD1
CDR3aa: CASSYSGDSTYEQYF
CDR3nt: TGTGCCAGCAGTTACTCAGGGGACAGCACCTACGAGCAGTACTTC

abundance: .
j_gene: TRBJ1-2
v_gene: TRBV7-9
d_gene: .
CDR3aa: CASSLIYSPYGYTF
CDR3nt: TGTGCCAGCAGCTTAATCTATTCCCCCTATGGCTACACCTTC

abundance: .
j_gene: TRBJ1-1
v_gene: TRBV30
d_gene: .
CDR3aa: CAWNNEAPDFEAFF
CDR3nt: TGTGCCTGGAATAACGAGGCACCGGACTTTGAAGCTTTCTTT

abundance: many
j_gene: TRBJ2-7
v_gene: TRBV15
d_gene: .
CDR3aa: CATSSPGLRENEQYF
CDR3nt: TGTGCCACCAGCAGTCCCGGCCTCAGGGAAAACGAGCAGTACTTC

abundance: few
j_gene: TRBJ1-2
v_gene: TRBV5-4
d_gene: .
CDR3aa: CASSLPVNYGYTF
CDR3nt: TGTGCCAGCAGCTTACCAGTTAACTATGGCTACACCTTC

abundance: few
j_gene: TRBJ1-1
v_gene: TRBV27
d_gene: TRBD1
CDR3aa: CASSSGQASSTEAFF
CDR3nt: TGTGCCAGCAGTTCAGGACAGGCGTCGAGCACTGAAGCTTTCTTT

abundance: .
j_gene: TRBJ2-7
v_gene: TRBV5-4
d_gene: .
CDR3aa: CASSLGAGRFPYEQYF
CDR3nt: TGTGCCAGCAGCTTGGGGGCGGGGCGGTTTCCCTACGAGCAGTACTTC

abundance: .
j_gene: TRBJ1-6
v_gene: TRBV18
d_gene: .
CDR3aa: CASSRISQNSPLHF
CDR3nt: TGTGCCAGCTCCCGAATTAGCCAGAATTCACCCCTCCACTTT